This T cell receptor (beta chain) came from a study of T cell repertoires in cytomegalovirus infection. In the study overall: The public TCR beta signatures pointed to both CMV infection and matching HLA type. Whole-study findings and limits: Totalled public TCR beta family frequency picked out people who carried CMV plus the relevant HLA. In two of eight donors, the top clonotype was HLA-C-restricted CMV-specific.

In this sample, this clonotype turned up a few times. Its antigen is undetermined. TCRdb recomputed calls from the reads with MiXCR, one row per CDR3 protein. The table includes some 400,000 distinct CDR3 sequences, approximately 30% detected once. This CDR3 contains 14 residues. Per germline, CDR1 MGHRA and CDR2 YSYEKL. V gave up 2 bases and J gave up 2 bases, with 9 bases separating them. Sample: PBMCs. The chain recombines TRBV4-1 with TRBJ2-5, with D maybe TRBD1 (6 bases). This TCR came from a human donor in good health (CMV status not recorded). Some clones in this sample may be carry-over from other donors' samples. CDR3 nucleotides: TGCGCCAGCAGCCAACAGGGGAGTCAAGAGACCCAGTACTTC. This translates into CASSQQGSQETQYF.